This T cell receptor beta chain was sequenced during a study of CD8 T cells in Susac syndrome. It was with random hexamers that 0.5 to 1 ug RNA was reverse transcribed. Each CDR3 protein gets one entry after TCRdb re-called the immunoSEQ multiplex PCR reads with MiXCR. In the table there are 100,000 to 150,000 distinct CDR3 sequences, over 90% of which are singletons. Per the germline V gene, CDR1 is SGHKS and CDR2 is YYEKEE (reference sequence). CDR3 size: 12 residues. Trimming pared 3 bases from V and 3 bases from J, leaving 3 bases between. V and J are TRBV5-5 and TRBJ2-2; no definite D call. The specimen was CD8+ T cells from PBMCs. The TCR sequence derives from a human donor with multiple sclerosis. CDR3: CASSWDTGELFF. CDR3 bases: TGTGCCAGCAGCTGGGACACCGGGGAGCTGTTTTTT.